A single sample is the source of the 19 T cell receptor beta chains below, sequenced in a study of T cell repertoires in cytomegalovirus infection. TCRdb processed the reads anew with MiXCR; each CDR3 protein has one entry. This sample has about 450,000 distinct CDR3 sequences, with roughly a third found just once. The sequencing input was PBMCs. Receptors were obtained from a human donor in good health (CMV status not recorded). Some clones in this sample may be carry-over from other donors' samples.

This clonotype was observed a handful of times. The chain has TRBV6-1 and TRBJ2-4; maybe TRBD2 (6 bases). The ends were cut back, 4 bases at V and 7 bases at J, with 14 bases in the middle. Germline V CDR1 and CDR2: MNHNS, SASEGT. CDR3 length: 14 amino acids. The DNA for the CDR3 is TGTGCCAGCAGTGTATGGGGGGTTGGCAACATTCAGTACTTC. Translation: CASSVWGVGNIQYF.

In DNA, the CDR3 is TGTGCCAGCACCCAAGGGGGGCTAGCGGGTTTCACAGATACGCAGTATTTT. Its protein product is CASTQGGLAGFTDTQYF. This rearrangement joins TRBV28 to TRBJ2-3, with TRBD2 identical over 8 bases. The V gene end was trimmed by 7 bases and the J gene end by 2 bases; junction bases not matched to a gene: 14. The germline CDR1 and CDR2 sequences are MDHEN and SYDVKM. The CDR3 runs to 17 residues.

This clonotype was seen ten or more times. Mismatch with germline at one junction end may stem from a read error. This rearrangement joins TRBV12-3 or TRBV12-4 to TRBJ2-5; weak D call: TRBD2 (5 bases). This CDR3 has 15 residues. The CDR3 spells CASSLAGLLQETQYF. As DNA, the CDR3 is TGTGCCAGCAGTCTAGCCGGACTTCTCCAAGAGACCCAGTACTTC.

The gene calls are TRBV11-3 and TRBJ2-7; 8 nucleotides align to TRBD1. The CDR3 is made up of 19 amino acids. Trimming took 4 bases from V and 4 from J; bases not matched to a gene: 21. Per germline, CDR1 SGHNT and CDR2 YENEEA. CDR3 in DNA: TGTGCCAGCAGCTCAACCCGGACAGGGTGGGGGCCTTTTAGGTACGAGCAGTACTTC. Encoded protein: CASSSTRTGWGPFRYEQYF.

This clonotype is a singleton in its sample. The chain links TRBV20-1 to TRBJ2-1, with D unclear. The V end lost 8 bases, the J end lost 1 base, and 15 bases lay between the germline ends. Germline CDR1 DFQATT, CDR2 SNEGSKA (reference sequence). This CDR3 region has 14 residues. CDR3 loop: CSSFTARSYNEQFF. The CDR3, as DNA: TGCAGTTCTTTCACCGCGCGGTCCTACAATGAGCAGTTCTTC.

This chain uses TRBV7-2 with TRBJ2-7; 8 bases agree with TRBD1. Germline CDR1 SGHTA, CDR2 FQGNSA. The CDR3 is 17 amino acids. V gave up 3 bases and J gave up 0 bases; unmatched junction bases: 10. The CDR3 DNA is TGTGCCAGCAGCTTTTTCAGGGGGCAGATGGGCTCCTACGAGCAGTACTTC. This codes for CASSFFRGQMGSYEQYF.

This clonotype was found a few times. The chain is built from TRBV29-1 and TRBJ2-7, with a weak D call TRBD2 (6 bases). The V gene's germline CDR1 is SQVTM and CDR2 ANQGSEA. V was clipped by 3 bases and J by 2 bases, with 14 bases between them. The CDR3 sequence is 14 residues long. CDR3 region: CSVDGAGPAYEQYF. The CDR3, as DNA: TGCAGCGTTGACGGAGCGGGCCCCGCCTACGAGCAGTACTTC.

The table lists this clonotype with a few counts. This chain uses TRBV28 with TRBJ2-3, with a tentative D call TRBD1 (6 bases). The CDR3 consists of 15 residues. Germline lookup yields CDR1 MDHEN and CDR2 SYDVKM. The ends were cut back, 5 bases at V and 3 bases at J, with 15 bases in the middle. The CDR3 spells CASSPTGRSTDTQYF. CDR3 nucleotide sequence: TGTGCCAGCAGTCCGACAGGAAGGAGTACAGATACGCAGTATTTT. Based on the CDR3 plus reference TRBV28 and TRBJ2-3, the full variable domain is DVKVTQSSRYLVKRTGEKVFLECVQDMDHENMFWYRQDPGLGLRLIYFSYDVKMKEKGDIPEGYSVSREKKERFSLILESASTNQTSMYLCASSPTGRSTDTQYFGPGTRLTVL.

V is TRBV28 and J is TRBJ1-2; D is perhaps TRBD1 (6 bases). V was trimmed by 7 bases and J by 2 bases, leaving 14 bases between them. The length of the CDR3 is 14 residues. Germline CDR1 MDHEN, CDR2 SYDVKM. The CDR3 DNA reads as TGTGCCAGCAATTCACAGGGAGGGAACTATGGCTACACCTTC. This sequence encodes CASNSQGGNYGYTF.

This chain connects TRBV20-1 to TRBJ2-3; TRBD2 is a possible D gene (5 bases). Trimming shortened V by 0 bases and J by 0 bases, and 10 bases separated the two germline ends. The CDR3 length is 15 residues. Germline CDR1 reads DFQATT; CDR2 reads SNEGSKA (reference sequence). The CDR3, as DNA: TGCAGTGCTAGAGATTCTAGCACTAGCACAGATACGCAGTATTTT. Protein: CSARDSSTSTDTQYF.

This clonotype has only a few counts. V and J are TRBV24-1 and TRBJ2-3; D gene unclear. V was cut by 3 bases and J by 3 bases, with 6 bases left in between. From germline, CDR1 is KGHDR and CDR2 SFDVKD. The CDR3 totals 13 residues. The CDR3 DNA sequence: TGTGCCACCAGTGATGATCCTACAGATACGCAGTATTTT. Encoded protein: CATSDDPTDTQYF.

The sample holds one count of this clonotype. This chain links TRBV7-6 with TRBJ2-5; a possible D gene is TRBD1 (6 bases). Trimming took off 5 bases at V and 3 bases at J, with 13 bases between the two ends. Germline V gives CDR1 SGHVS, CDR2 FNYEAQ. The CDR3 length is 14 residues. CDR3 loop: CASSAGVLKETQYF. The DNA of the CDR3 is TGTGCCAGCAGCGCAGGGGTTCTCAAAGAGACCCAGTACTTC.

The CDR3 here is CSAGADGPTGANVLTF. In DNA form, the CDR3 reads TGCAGTGCTGGAGCTGACGGTCCAACTGGGGCCAACGTCCTGACTTTC. The rearrangement links TRBV20-1 to TRBJ2-6; D unresolved. Germline CDR1 is DFQATT and CDR2 is SNEGSKA (reference sequence). The germline V and J ends were trimmed by 5 bases and 2 bases, with 16 bases remaining between them. This CDR3 contains 16 residues.

This clonotype appeared a few times. The chain is built from TRBV28 and TRBJ2-3; 14 bases line up with TRBD2. With V trimmed by 2 bases and J by 0 bases, 4 bases remained unmatched. Germline loops: CDR1 MDHEN, CDR2 SYDVKM. The length of the CDR3 is 18 residues. This CDR3 reads CASSLVGTSGGSTDTQYF. For the CDR3, the DNA is TGTGCCAGCAGTTTAGTTGGGACTAGCGGGGGCAGCACAGATACGCAGTATTTT.

The chain carries TRBV5-4 and TRBJ2-5; D call uncertain. Trimming left V 3 bases short and J 1 base short, with 7 bases between. The CDR3 sequence is 13 residues long. Germline V gives CDR1 SGHNT, CDR2 YYREEE (reference sequence). DNA of the CDR3: TGTGCCAGCAGCTCCAGCGTCCAAGAGACCCAGTACTTC. The encoded protein is CASSSSVQETQYF. The entire variable domain, with the rest obtained from reference TRBV5-4 and TRBJ2-5, is as follows: ETGVTQSPTHLIKTRGQQVTLRCSSQSGHNTVSWYQQALGQGPQFIFQYYREEENGRGNFPPRFSGLQFPNYSSELNVNALELDDSALYLCASSSSVQETQYFGPGTRLLVL.

The chain recombines TRBV19 with TRBJ1-2; D remains ambiguous. V dropped 4 bases and J dropped 3 bases, with 15 bases sitting between them. This CDR3 comprises 15 residues. Germline V gene sequence: CDR1 LNHDA, CDR2 SQIVND (reference sequence). The CDR3 bases are TGTGCCAGTAGTAACCCAGAGCTAGGGTACTATGGCTACACCTTC. It specifies CASSNPELGYYGYTF.

V is TRBV6-5 and J is TRBJ1-2, with D possibly matching TRBD1 (6 bases). Germline-derived CDR1 and CDR2 are MNHEY and SVGAGI. The CDR3 totals 16 residues. V was cut by 4 bases and J by 4 bases, with 19 bases left in between. The CDR3 protein is CASSSPATGLGYGYTF. The CDR3 coding sequence is TGTGCCAGCAGTTCCCCCGCCACAGGGTTGGGCTATGGCTACACCTTC.

The sample holds a few counts of this clonotype. CDR3 sequence (DNA): TGTGCCAGCAGCTTAAAAGGGATCCCGGGAGCAGACAATGAGCAGTTCTTC. It is translated as CASSLKGIPGADNEQFF. The chain links TRBV7-2 to TRBJ2-1; a possible D gene is TRBD2 (6 bases). Germline values: CDR1 SGHTA, CDR2 FQGNSA. V dropped 2 bases and J dropped 5 bases, with 19 bases sitting between them. CDR3 length equals 17 residues.

This clonotype was picked up many times. CDR3 amino acids: CASSLGKGLAVFYEQYF. The CDR3 DNA follows: TGTGCCAGCAGCTTAGGGAAGGGACTAGCGGTTTTCTACGAGCAGTACTTC. The rearrangement uses TRBV7-8 and TRBJ2-7; TRBD2 matches 11 bases. The CDR3 covers 17 residues. V lost 1 base, J lost 3 bases, and 8 bases stayed unmatched. Germline V gives CDR1 SGHVS, CDR2 FQNEAQ.